These 2 T cell receptor beta chains share one sample of origin, sequenced in a study of T cells in tuberculosis. The data were produced by immunoSEQ multiplex PCR, yet TCRdb's version contains in-frame clones alone and is incomplete. The sample carries about 24,000 clones, roughly 96% recorded once. The sample comprised PBMCs. The source of these receptors is a donor aged 10-29 years with latent tuberculosis or without tuberculosis infection.

V and J are TRBV7-3 and TRBJ2-5; 8 bases agree with TRBD2. Trimming removed 4 bases from V and 7 bases from J; junction bases left unmatched: 2. This CDR3 spans 12 amino acids. CDR1 SGHTA and CDR2 FQGTGA come from the germline V gene. In nucleotides, the CDR3 is TGTGCCAGCAGCTCTGCGGGGGGGACCCAGTACTTC. This sequence encodes CASSSAGGTQYF.

This clone appeared a single time. This sequence joins TRBV11-2 and TRBJ1-1, with TRBD1 matching over 8 bases. Germline V gives CDR1 SGHAT, CDR2 FQNNGV. V lost 4 bases to trimming and J lost 3 bases; unmatched junction nucleotides: 7. The CDR3 is 15 residues long. CDR3 in amino acids: CASSWGGQGYTEAFF. CDR3 bases: TGTGCCAGCAGCTGGGGAGGACAGGGTTACACTGAAGCTTTCTTT.